This TCR beta chain was captured in a study of T-cell memory formation after mild COVID-19. As for the study in general: Clusters were largely donor specific. The study's findings and limits: Clones that contracted from day 15 to 85 were balanced CD4/CD8, while later expanders leaned CD4+. Cross-reactive memory seemingly joined, as some responding clones were found in pre-infection memory. Second-wave clones with a day 37 peak had unconfirmed SARS-CoV-2 specificity.

TCRdb independently ran MiXCR on the 5' RACE reads; one entry per CDR3 protein. This table has around 200,000 distinct CDR3 sequences, approximately 16% appearing once. This clonotype was found a few times. Its antigen is not identified. The CDR3 length is 13 residues. V lost 1 base and J 7 bases, leaving 7 bases between the germline ends. Germline CDR1 is MGHRA and CDR2 is YSYEKL. The chain combines TRBV4-1 with TRBJ1-4; D not certain. The origin of this receptor is an adult woman who had mild COVID-19 (a few samples of this study predate the infection). Cell type and time point are not known. Sequencing used PBMCs or a T cell subset sorted from them (not recorded which). DNA for the CDR3: TGCGCCAGCAGCCAAGTTGGTAGTGAAAAACTGTTTTTT. Translated: CASSQVGSEKLFF.